A single sample gave rise to the 9 T cell receptor beta chains below, sequenced in a study of OX40 agonist ivuxolimab in advanced cancers. The data were produced by immunoSEQ multiplex PCR, yet TCRdb's version contains in-frame clones alone and is incomplete. Among over 80,000 clones listed, 80% to 90% were seen once. Sequencing used CD4+ or CD8+ T cells sorted from blood, obtained in a trial of the OX40 agonist ivuxolimab. All receptors come from an adult with an advanced solid tumor such as melanoma, head and neck, liver or kidney cancer.

The chain has TRBV7-9 and TRBJ2-3, with 9 bases that match TRBD1. Germline assignment: CDR1 SEHNR and CDR2 FQNEAQ (reference sequence). The CDR3 totals 16 residues. Trimming at V came to 6 bases and at J to 3 bases, leaving 10 bases not matched to a gene. DNA of the CDR3: TGTGCCAGCAGTCAAGGGGACAGGGACGTAACAGATACGCAGTATTTT. As protein: CASSQGDRDVTDTQYF.

This chain joins TRBV4-3 and TRBJ2-5; D may be TRBD1 or TRBD2 (5 bases each). There are 13 residues in the CDR3. The V gene's germline CDR1 is LGHNA and CDR2 YSLEER. The V and J ends lost 4 bases and 5 bases respectively, with 11 bases between them. The CDR3 DNA follows: TGCGCCAGCAGCCCCCGACAGCGGGAGACCCAGTACTTC. Amino acids: CASSPRQRETQYF.

The CDR3 sequence: CAWAISGLPDNEQFF. DNA of the CDR3: TGTGCCTGGGCCATTAGCGGGCTTCCCGACAATGAGCAGTTCTTC. This sequence joins TRBV30 and TRBJ2-1; 7 bases map to TRBD2. Germline assignment: CDR1 GTSNPN and CDR2 SVGIG (reference sequence). This CDR3 has 15 residues. V was clipped by 5 bases and J by 5 bases; unmatched bases: 12.

The CDR3 loop reads CASSERGGPDTQYF. CDR3 bases: TGTGCCAGCAGTGAAAGGGGGGGCCCAGATACGCAGTATTTT. The rearrangement links TRBV6-1 to TRBJ2-3; TRBD2 might be the D (7 bases). The CDR3 consists of 14 residues. Germline CDR1 reads MNHNS; CDR2 reads SASEGT. Deletions cut 2 bases from V and 4 bases from J, with 10 bases between.

This rearrangement joins TRBV30 to TRBJ1-1, with D unresolved. The CDR3 spans 11 residues. The germline V gene encodes CDR1 GTSNPN and CDR2 SVGIG (reference sequence). V was pared by 5 bases and J by 4 bases, with 8 bases between. CDR3 DNA sequence: TGTGCCTGGTCACGTCGCACTGAAGCTTTCTTT. This encodes CAWSRRTEAFF. The variable domain in full, with the rest retrieved from reference TRBV30 and TRBJ1-1, is SQTIHQWPATLVQPVGSPLSLECTVEGTSNPNLYWYRQAAGRGLQLLFYSVGIGQISSEVPQNLSASRPQDRQFILSSKKLLLSDSGFYLCAWSRRTEAFFGQGTRLTVV.

The chain joins TRBV6-6 to TRBJ1-6; no clear D gene. The V and J ends lost 9 bases and 0 bases respectively, with 3 bases between them. Per the germline V gene, CDR1 is MNHNY and CDR2 is SVGAGI (reference sequence). This CDR3 spans 12 amino acids. In DNA, the CDR3 is TGTGCCAGTGTCTCCTATAATTCACCCCTCCACTTT. The encoded protein is CASVSYNSPLHF.

The chain joins TRBV7-3 to TRBJ1-3; 9 positions match TRBD1. Germline-derived CDR1 and CDR2 are SGHTA and FQGTGA. This CDR3 is built from 14 residues. Losses at the gene ends were 3 bases for V and 4 bases for J; bases not matched to a gene: 1. Here the CDR3 reads CASSLDRGGNTIYF. CDR3 DNA: TGTGCCAGCAGCTTGGACAGGGGAGGAAACACCATATATTTT.

The rearrangement uses TRBV10-1 and TRBJ2-3; D not resolved. The germline V and J ends were trimmed by 5 bases and 5 bases, with 5 bases remaining between them. The length of the CDR3 is 11 residues. The V gene's germline CDR1 is WNHNN and CDR2 SYGVQD (reference sequence). The CDR3 is CASSREDTQYF. The CDR3 bases are TGCGCCAGCAGTCGTGAAGATACGCAGTATTTT.

The chain joins TRBV5-1 to TRBJ2-3; 11 positions match TRBD2. Germline V CDR1 and CDR2: SGHRS, YFSETQ. J lost 4 bases, V lost 4 bases, and 11 bases had no gene match. The CDR3 length is 17 residues. CDR3 amino acids: CASSAGTSGGGADTQYF. CDR3 DNA: TGCGCCAGCAGCGCCGGGACTAGCGGAGGAGGGGCAGATACGCAGTATTTT.